This T cell receptor beta chain comes out of a study of blood T cell repertoires in COVID-19. Study-level background: Nucleic acid was either cDNA or gDNA, and it came from T cells, B-cell-depleted T cells, or PBMCs.

The data were produced by immunoSEQ multiplex PCR, yet TCRdb's version contains in-frame clones alone and is incomplete. The table includes approximately 160,000 clones, 70% to 90% detected once. The Seattle patients, enrolled during active infection, were followed longitudinally. V shed 3 bases and J shed 7 bases, with 9 bases lying between them. The CDR3 contains 12 residues. In germline, CDR1 is SEHNR, CDR2 FQNEAQ (reference sequence). This clone was seen once. The chain is built from TRBV7-9 and TRBJ1-2; unclear D gene. The sequence was obtained from a man in his 60s with COVID-19, enrolled during active disease. Material for sequencing was peripheral blood. CDR3 nucleotide sequence: TGTGCCAGCAGCTTGAGGGATCGTGGCTACACCTTC. It translates to CASSLRDRGYTF.